This T cell receptor (beta chain) was observed in a study of cytomegalovirus exposure and HLA in healthy donors. Study-level results: In a later analysis, TCR association rates varied by HLA locus: DRB1 most, HLA-C fewest.

Both 60 Vbeta primers and 13 Jbeta primers went into the PCR. Using immunoSEQ multiplex PCR, the repertoire was profiled, and TCRdb retains in-frame clones only, with some absent. The top ten hold over 13% of the sample, which has 150,000 to 200,000 clones, nearly 80% seen once. The CDR3 is 13 amino acids. After removal of 3 bases from V and 11 bases from J, the junction contained 5 bases not matched to a gene. Germline V lookup: CDR1 LGHNA, CDR2 YSLEER. On this clone: What it recognizes is unknown.

The sample was PBMCs. The sequence derives from a man aged 45-60 years in good health and CMV-seropositive. The V gene is TRBV4-3, the J gene TRBJ1-1; 11 positions agree with TRBD1. The CDR3 loop is CASSQGTGGIAFF. CDR3 coding DNA: TGCGCCAGCAGCCAGGGGACAGGGGGAATTGCTTTCTTT.